This T cell receptor beta chain was recorded in a study of T cell responses to AZD1222 COVID-19 vaccine. Study-level findings and limits: Spike was spanned by vaccine-associated CD4 TCRs, which were dominant at 160-218 and 743-854.

In regard to this clone: Its antigen is undetermined.

Trimming at V came to 8 bases and at J to 1 base, leaving 11 bases not matched to a gene. CDR1 is LNHNV and CDR2 is YYDKDF in the germline V gene (reference sequence). This CDR3 has 15 amino acids. The repertoire was sequenced with immunoSEQ multiplex PCR; TCRdb's copy has only in-frame clones and lacks some. The table has about 130,000 clones, 93% seen once. The V and J genes are TRBV15 and TRBJ2-7, with 7 bases matching TRBD2. The clonotype originates from an adult in good health. This sample comprised peripheral blood, obtained on day 0 of AZD1222 vaccination. This chain's CDR3 is CATGLEREASYEQYF. The CDR3 DNA reads as TGTGCCACCGGACTAGAGAGGGAAGCGTCCTACGAGCAGTACTTC.